The following is a T cell receptor beta chain sequence with its context. These data originate in a study of blood T cells in healthy people across ages. Combining a sample-barcoded 5' primer with a J-beta primer mix, a second PCR ran for 7 to 11 cycles. A single record per CDR3 protein comes from TCRdb applying MiXCR to the 5' RACE reads. The data show 550,000 to 600,000 distinct CDR3 sequences, around half seen once. The ends lost 0 bases at V and 4 bases at J; junction bases unmatched: 13. The CDR3 spans 19 residues. Per the germline V gene, CDR1 is MNHNS and CDR2 is SASEGT. The rearrangement uses TRBV6-1 and TRBJ2-3; 10 bases fit TRBD1. Input material: blood. The clonotype was recovered from a man older than 75 in good health. The CDR3 DNA reads as TGTGCCAGCAGTGAAGCCCAGTCCGGGACAGGGGCAAGGGCAGATACGCAGTATTTT. Translating gives CASSEAQSGTGARADTQYF.